Below, 21 T cell receptor beta chains from the same sample are listed, as sequenced in a study of CXCR3-negative and CXCR3-positive naive CD8 T cells. These TCRs are of unknown antigen specificity. The authors prepared UMI-labeled TRB cDNA libraries by 5' RACE. TCRdb re-called the 5' RACE reads; one entry per CDR3 protein, DNA not given. This table holds 120,000 or so distinct CDR3 sequences. Whole-study results and caveats: TRB CDR3s were more hydrophobic in CXCR3-positive than in CXCR3-negative naive cells.

Sequencing was carried out using naive CXCR3+ CD8+ T cells from blood. The subset: CD45RO-CCR7+CD27+CD95- naive CD8+ T cells expressing CXCR3 (TNR3+). Receptors were obtained from a human donor in good health. Some clones in this sample may be carry-over from other donors' samples.

This rearrangement joins TRBV7-8 to TRBJ2-5; TCRdb outputs TRBD1, but without DNA this stays unchecked. This CDR3 spans 14 amino acids. Germline CDR1 reads SGHVS; CDR2 reads FQNEAQ. CDR3 protein: CASSPPGRRETQYF.

The chain recombines TRBV5-1 with TRBJ2-7; the TRBD1 assignment by TCRdb is unverifiable without DNA. The CDR3 spans 16 residues. The germline CDR1 and CDR2 sequences are SGHRS and YFSETQ. The CDR3 here is CASSLKMDRLTYEQYF.

The chain uses TRBV12-3 or TRBV12-4 and TRBJ2-7; TCRdb's D call, TRBD1, is unchecked because there is no DNA. This CDR3 contains 14 residues. Here the CDR3 reads CASSTGTVSYEQYF.

The chain links TRBV4-1 to TRBJ2-7; absent DNA, TCRdb's TRBD2 call cannot be checked. CDR1 and CDR2 from the germline V gene are MGHRA and YSYEKL. The CDR3 spans 14 residues. The CDR3: CASSQEPAAYEQYF.

The rearrangement joins TRBV29-1 to TRBJ2-7; checking the TCRdb D call of TRBD1 is not possible without DNA. This CDR3 spans 15 amino acids. Germline CDR1 is SQVTM and CDR2 is ANQGSEA. The CDR3 sequence: CSVDVPGLSSYEQYF.

The CDR3 sequence: CASSLPSGASFSGANVLTF. The V call is TRBV7-9, the J call TRBJ2-6; TCRdb's D call, TRBD2, is unchecked because there is no DNA. Germline CDR1 reads SEHNR; CDR2 reads FQNEAQ (reference sequence). The CDR3 covers 19 residues. Using reference TRBV7-9 and TRBJ2-6 for the parts outside the CDR3, the full variable domain is DTGVSQNPRHKITKRGQNVTFRCDPISEHNRLYWYRQTLGQGPEFLTYFQNEAQLEKSRLLSDRFSAERPKGSFSTLEIQRTEQGDSAMYLCASSLPSGASFSGANVLTFGAGSRLTVL.

This chain links TRBV7-8 with TRBJ2-1; TCRdb's D call, TRBD2, is unchecked because there is no DNA. CDR1 SGHVS and CDR2 FQNEAQ come from the germline V gene. This CDR3 has 15 amino acids. CDR3 protein: CASSIPSGRLNEQFF.

The genes are TRBV5-4 and TRBJ2-1; TCRdb designates TRBD2, a call that cannot be tested without DNA. The CDR3 sequence is 15 residues long. Germline CDR1 is SGHNT and CDR2 is YYREEE (reference sequence). CDR3 in amino acids: CASSLGLADYNEQFF.

This chain connects TRBV7-6 to TRBJ2-1; the D gene TCRdb calls, TRBD2, cannot be checked with no DNA. This CDR3 is 14 amino acids long. Germline CDR1 reads SGHVS; CDR2 reads FNYEAQ. This chain's CDR3 is CASSKGLVGETQYF. The entire variable domain, with the rest obtained from reference TRBV7-6 and TRBJ2-1, is as follows: GAGVSQSPRYKVTKRGQDVALRCDPISGHVSLYWYRQALGQGPEFLTYFNYEAQQDKSGLPNDRFSAERPEGSISTLTIQRTEQRDSAMYRCASSKGLVGETQYFGPGTRLTVL.

This chain uses TRBV5-1 with TRBJ1-1; TCRdb's D gene call, TRBD1, goes unchecked for lack of DNA. The germline gives CDR1 SGHRS, CDR2 YFSETQ. The CDR3 extends over 16 amino acids. This CDR3 reads CASSPITGQVNTEAFF.

This sequence joins TRBV29-1 and TRBJ2-2. The CDR3 length is 11 residues. The V gene's germline CDR1 is SQVTM and CDR2 ANQGSEA. CDR3 in amino acids: CSVSTDGELFF.

The J gene is TRBJ1-2, the V gene TRBV20-1. In germline, CDR1 is DFQATT, CDR2 SNEGSKA (reference sequence). The CDR3 length is 15 residues. This CDR3 reads CSARDDTAANYGYTF.

The chain uses TRBV5-1 and TRBJ2-5; TCRdb picks TRBD1, but there is no DNA to check that call. The CDR3 is 15 amino acids. From germline, CDR1 is SGHRS and CDR2 YFSETQ. CDR3 residues: CASSPLGNFQETQYF.

The chain has TRBV28 and TRBJ2-1; TCRdb proposes TRBD2, but this gene call is untestable without DNA. The CDR3 runs 16 residues. Germline loops: CDR1 MDHEN, CDR2 SYDVKM. CDR3 sequence reads: CASSSPRGLTGNEQFF. Full variable domain (outside the CDR3, taken from reference TRBV28 and TRBJ2-1): DVKVTQSSRYLVKRTGEKVFLECVQDMDHENMFWYRQDPGLGLRLIYFSYDVKMKEKGDIPEGYSVSREKKERFSLILESASTNQTSMYLCASSSPRGLTGNEQFFGPGTRLTVL.

This chain uses TRBV7-9 with TRBJ2-1; TCRdb's assignment of TRBD2 cannot be checked, as there is no DNA. The length of the CDR3 is 16 residues. The V gene's germline CDR1 is SEHNR and CDR2 FQNEAQ (reference sequence). This CDR3 is CASSPQTSGRYNEQFF.

The chain links TRBV7-9 to TRBJ2-5; TCRdb outputs TRBD1, but without DNA this stays unchecked. Per the germline V gene, CDR1 is SEHNR and CDR2 is FQNEAQ (reference sequence). The length of the CDR3 is 13 residues. The CDR3 sequence: CASRDTLEETQYF.

The CDR3 spells CASSLAYGLLSYEQYF. The chain links TRBV5-1 to TRBJ2-7; the TCRdb D gene call, TRBD2, has no DNA to confirm it. This CDR3 is 16 amino acids long. Germline-derived CDR1 and CDR2 are SGHRS and YFSETQ.

The V gene is TRBV20-1, the J gene TRBJ2-5; checking the TCRdb D call of TRBD2 is not possible without DNA. CDR1 and CDR2 from the germline V gene are DFQATT and SNEGSKA (reference sequence). This CDR3 comprises 18 residues. The CDR3 sequence is CSARDGTSGDLLQETQYF.

The chain links TRBV3-1 to TRBJ2-1; TCRdb gives TRBD2 as the D gene, but with no DNA this cannot be confirmed. Germline V lookup: CDR1 LGHDT, CDR2 YNNKEL (reference sequence). CDR3 length: 16 residues. The CDR3 sequence: CASSPPGTSGVDEQFF.

The chain joins TRBV28 to TRBJ2-3. Germline CDR1 and CDR2: MDHEN and SYDVKM. The CDR3 is made up of 12 amino acids. CDR3: CASSLKTDTQYF. The complete variable domain, with remaining parts taken from reference TRBV28 and TRBJ2-3, reads DVKVTQSSRYLVKRTGEKVFLECVQDMDHENMFWYRQDPGLGLRLIYFSYDVKMKEKGDIPEGYSVSREKKERFSLILESASTNQTSMYLCASSLKTDTQYFGPGTRLTVL.

The rearrangement links TRBV7-9 to TRBJ1-2; TCRdb gives TRBD1 as the D gene, but with no DNA this cannot be confirmed. This CDR3 has 15 amino acids. Germline loops: CDR1 SEHNR, CDR2 FQNEAQ (reference sequence). This chain's CDR3 is CASSSVDRGYYGYTF.